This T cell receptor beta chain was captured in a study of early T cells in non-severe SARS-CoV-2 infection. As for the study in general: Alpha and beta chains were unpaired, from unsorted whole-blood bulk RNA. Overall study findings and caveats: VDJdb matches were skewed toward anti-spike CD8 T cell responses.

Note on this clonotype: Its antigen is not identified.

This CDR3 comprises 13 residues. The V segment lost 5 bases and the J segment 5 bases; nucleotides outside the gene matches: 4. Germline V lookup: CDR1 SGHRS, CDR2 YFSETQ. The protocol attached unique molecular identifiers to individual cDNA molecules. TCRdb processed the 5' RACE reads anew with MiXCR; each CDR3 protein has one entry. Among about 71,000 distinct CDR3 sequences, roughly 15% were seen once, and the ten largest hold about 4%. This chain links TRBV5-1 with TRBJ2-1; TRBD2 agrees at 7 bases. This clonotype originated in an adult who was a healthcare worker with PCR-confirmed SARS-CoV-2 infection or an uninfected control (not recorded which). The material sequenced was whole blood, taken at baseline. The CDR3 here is CASRPAGDNEQFF. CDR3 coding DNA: TGCGCCAGCAGGCCTGCGGGGGACAATGAGCAGTTCTTC.